A selection of T cell receptor beta chains follows, all from one sample in a study of blood T cell repertoires in COVID-19. Profiling relied on immunoSEQ multiplex PCR, and the TCRdb table lists in-frame clones only, not all of them. Among around 250,000 clones listed, roughly 90% were seen once. The sequenced material came from PBMCs or T cells enriched from blood (not recorded which). All receptors come from a woman aged 25 to 39 who had recovered from COVID-19. Each CDR3 is given with its conserved first and last residue. Each record gives: D gene, clone size, J gene, V gene, CDR3 protein, CDR3 DNA. A D gene is named only where the DNA matches it firmly. Not every row has a clone size; where given, it reads once, few, many or a size class.

d_call: TRBD1
clone_size: .
j_call: TRBJ1-2
v_call: TRBV5-5
cdr3_aa: CASSLEQGVGYTF
cdr3_nt: TGTGCCAGCAGCTTGGAACAGGGGGTGGGCTACACCTTC

d_call: .
clone_size: .
j_call: TRBJ1-2
v_call: TRBV11-2
cdr3_aa: CASSPQRGPNYGYTF
cdr3_nt: TGTGCCAGCAGCCCGCAGCGGGGGCCTAACTATGGCTACACCTTC

d_call: .
clone_size: .
j_call: TRBJ2-1
v_call: TRBV9
cdr3_aa: CASSVEVGVVYNEQFF
cdr3_nt: TGTGCCAGCAGCGTAGAGGTGGGAGTGGTCTACAATGAGCAGTTCTTC

d_call: .
clone_size: few
j_call: TRBJ1-2
v_call: TRBV28
cdr3_aa: CASSLLTVPTF
cdr3_nt: TGTGCCAGCAGTTTATTGACAGTCCCCACTTTC

d_call: .
clone_size: .
j_call: TRBJ1-2
v_call: TRBV2
cdr3_aa: CASSDSQDYGYTF
cdr3_nt: TGTGCCAGCAGTGACAGTCAGGACTATGGCTACACCTTC

d_call: .
clone_size: .
j_call: TRBJ1-2
v_call: TRBV24-1
cdr3_aa: CATRSRGNYGYTF
cdr3_nt: TGTGCCACCAGGTCCCGGGGGAACTATGGCTACACCTTC

d_call: .
clone_size: .
j_call: TRBJ2-1
v_call: TRBV19
cdr3_aa: CASSGRQALLDEQFF
cdr3_nt: TGTGCCAGTAGTGGGAGACAGGCTCTTTTGGATGAGCAGTTCTTC

d_call: TRBD1
clone_size: .
j_call: TRBJ1-4
v_call: TRBV9
cdr3_aa: CASSIGPGTANEKLFF
cdr3_nt: TGTGCCAGCAGCATTGGACCCGGGACAGCTAATGAAAAACTGTTTTTT

d_call: TRBD1
clone_size: .
j_call: TRBJ2-7
v_call: TRBV9
cdr3_aa: CASSVADRGREQYF
cdr3_nt: TGTGCCAGCAGCGTAGCGGACAGGGGTCGCGAGCAGTACTTC

d_call: .
clone_size: .
j_call: TRBJ1-1
v_call: TRBV19
cdr3_aa: CATQLYGATEAFF
cdr3_nt: TGTGCCACCCAATTATATGGGGCCACTGAAGCTTTCTTT

d_call: .
clone_size: .
j_call: TRBJ2-7
v_call: TRBV4-3
cdr3_aa: CASSRSGRSSYEQYF
cdr3_nt: TGCGCCAGCAGCCGGAGCGGGCGGAGCTCCTACGAGCAGTACTTC

d_call: TRBD2
clone_size: few
j_call: TRBJ2-2
v_call: TRBV19
cdr3_aa: CASMVTGGAGELFF
cdr3_nt: TGTGCCAGTATGGTAACGGGAGGGGCCGGGGAGCTGTTTTTT

d_call: .
clone_size: .
j_call: TRBJ1-2
v_call: TRBV6-5
cdr3_aa: CASSRQGENYGYTF
cdr3_nt: TGTGCCAGCTCGAGGCAGGGCGAGAACTATGGCTACACCTTC

d_call: TRBD1
clone_size: once
j_call: TRBJ1-1
v_call: TRBV30
cdr3_aa: CAWRGQGANAFF
cdr3_nt: TGTGCCTGGAGGGGACAGGGGGCTAATGCTTTCTTT

d_call: TRBD2
clone_size: .
j_call: TRBJ2-1
v_call: TRBV18
cdr3_aa: CASSPPGRTPLSSYNEQFF
cdr3_nt: TGTGCCAGCTCACCTCCCGGGAGGACCCCACTGAGCTCCTACAATGAGCAGTTCTTC

d_call: TRBD2
clone_size: once
j_call: TRBJ2-1
v_call: TRBV27
cdr3_aa: CASSLTAGGNEQFF
cdr3_nt: TGTGCCAGCAGTTTGACAGCGGGAGGCAATGAGCAGTTCTTC

d_call: .
clone_size: .
j_call: TRBJ1-4
v_call: TRBV9
cdr3_aa: CASSKTRGSNEKLFF
cdr3_nt: TGTGCCAGCAGCAAGACGAGGGGGTCTAATGAAAAACTGTTTTTT

d_call: .
clone_size: .
j_call: TRBJ2-7
v_call: TRBV2
cdr3_aa: CASRESVSAVYEQYF
cdr3_nt: TGTGCCAGCAGGGAATCGGTGAGCGCGGTTTACGAGCAGTACTTC

d_call: TRBD2
clone_size: .
j_call: TRBJ2-2
v_call: TRBV9
cdr3_aa: CASSVRPLAGYTGELFF
cdr3_nt: TGTGCCAGCAGCGTGCGGCCTCTAGCGGGGTACACCGGGGAGCTGTTTTTT

d_call: .
clone_size: .
j_call: TRBJ1-2
v_call: TRBV7-9
cdr3_aa: CASSSGSGRAYGYTF
cdr3_nt: TGTGCCAGCAGCTCGGGAAGTGGACGGGCCTATGGCTACACCTTC

d_call: .
clone_size: .
j_call: TRBJ1-1
v_call: TRBV5-4
cdr3_aa: CASNPKGGVGAFF
cdr3_nt: TGTGCCAGCAACCCCAAGGGGGGGGTTGGAGCTTTCTTT

d_call: .
clone_size: .
j_call: TRBJ1-2
v_call: TRBV27
cdr3_aa: CASSSTTGRYGYTF
cdr3_nt: TGTGCCAGCAGTTCCACGACCGGGAGATATGGCTACACCTTC

d_call: .
clone_size: once
j_call: TRBJ1-6
v_call: TRBV27
cdr3_aa: CASSLRQEINSPLHF
cdr3_nt: TGTGCCAGCAGTTTAAGGCAGGAAATTAATTCACCCCTCCACTTT

d_call: .
clone_size: .
j_call: TRBJ1-4
v_call: TRBV5-8
cdr3_aa: CASSHRVTNEKLFF
cdr3_nt: TGTGCCAGCAGTCACAGGGTAACTAATGAAAAACTGTTTTTT

d_call: TRBD1
clone_size: .
j_call: TRBJ1-2
v_call: TRBV4-1
cdr3_aa: CASSQGGPGQGWKVGGYTF
cdr3_nt: TGCGCCAGCAGCCAAGGAGGTCCTGGACAGGGGTGGAAGGTCGGTGGCTACACCTTC

d_call: TRBD2
clone_size: .
j_call: TRBJ2-1
v_call: TRBV6-2/TRBV6-3
cdr3_aa: CASSSTTAGELNEQFF
cdr3_nt: TGTGCCAGCAGCTCAACCACAGCGGGAGAGCTAAATGAGCAGTTCTTC

d_call: .
clone_size: .
j_call: TRBJ1-1
v_call: TRBV30
cdr3_aa: CAWSRNTEAFF
cdr3_nt: TGTGCCTGGAGCCGGAACACTGAAGCTTTCTTT

d_call: TRBD1
clone_size: .
j_call: TRBJ1-2
v_call: TRBV28
cdr3_aa: CASSSPGQGYGYTF
cdr3_nt: TGTGCCAGCAGTTCACCGGGACAGGGCTATGGCTACACCTTC

d_call: TRBD2
clone_size: once
j_call: TRBJ2-2
v_call: TRBV2
cdr3_aa: CASSPGLAGRRGGLFF
cdr3_nt: TGTGCCAGCAGCCCCGGACTAGCGGGACGTCGAGGCGGGCTGTTTTTT

d_call: TRBD1
clone_size: once
j_call: TRBJ1-2
v_call: TRBV6-5
cdr3_aa: CASLDRPRGYGYTF
cdr3_nt: TGTGCCAGCCTGGACAGGCCAAGGGGCTATGGCTACACCTTC

d_call: TRBD2
clone_size: few
j_call: TRBJ2-7
v_call: TRBV11-2
cdr3_aa: CASSLAGGPGEQYF
cdr3_nt: TGTGCCAGCAGTCTAGCGGGAGGGCCGGGTGAGCAGTACTTC

d_call: .
clone_size: .
j_call: TRBJ2-1
v_call: TRBV9
cdr3_aa: CASGLSSWNEQFF
cdr3_nt: TGTGCCAGCGGCCTGTCCTCCTGGAATGAGCAGTTCTTC

d_call: .
clone_size: .
j_call: TRBJ2-5
v_call: TRBV30
cdr3_aa: CAWRWKGPETQYF
cdr3_nt: TGTGCCTGGAGGTGGAAGGGGCCTGAGACCCAGTACTTC

d_call: .
clone_size: .
j_call: TRBJ1-1
v_call: TRBV6-2/TRBV6-3
cdr3_aa: CASSYSISGNTEAFF
cdr3_nt: TGTGCCAGCAGTTACTCGATATCGGGGAACACTGAAGCTTTCTTT

d_call: TRBD2
clone_size: .
j_call: TRBJ2-1
v_call: TRBV19
cdr3_aa: CASSPTGTSGNNEQFF
cdr3_nt: TGTGCCAGTAGTCCTACAGGGACTAGCGGAAACAATGAGCAGTTCTTC

d_call: TRBD2
clone_size: .
j_call: TRBJ2-5
v_call: TRBV27
cdr3_aa: CASNPGGFGGTQYF
cdr3_nt: TGTGCCAGCAACCCGGGGGGTTTCGGGGGGACCCAGTACTTC

d_call: .
clone_size: few
j_call: TRBJ1-2
v_call: TRBV10-3
cdr3_aa: CAISESAGAGNGYTF
cdr3_nt: TGTGCCATCAGTGAGTCAGCAGGGGCGGGCAACGGCTACACCTTC

d_call: .
clone_size: .
j_call: TRBJ2-2
v_call: TRBV19
cdr3_aa: CASSMGRTNTGELFF
cdr3_nt: TGTGCCAGTAGTATGGGCAGGACGAACACCGGGGAGCTGTTTTTT

d_call: .
clone_size: once
j_call: TRBJ2-7
v_call: TRBV4-3
cdr3_aa: CASSQDIPAGRNYEQYF
cdr3_nt: TGCGCCAGCAGCCAAGATATTCCTGCGGGACGAAACTACGAGCAGTACTTC

d_call: .
clone_size: .
j_call: TRBJ1-4
v_call: TRBV5-4
cdr3_aa: CASSLDRDEKLFF
cdr3_nt: TGTGCCAGCAGCTTGGACAGGGACGAAAAACTGTTTTTT

d_call: TRBD1
clone_size: .
j_call: TRBJ2-1
v_call: TRBV11-2
cdr3_aa: CASSLLMGRGQGEQFF
cdr3_nt: TGTGCCAGCAGCTTACTTATGGGCAGGGGGCAGGGTGAGCAGTTCTTC

d_call: .
clone_size: .
j_call: TRBJ2-7
v_call: TRBV6-1
cdr3_aa: CASSNRVTGQYF
cdr3_nt: TGTGCCAGCAGTAACAGGGTAACGGGGCAGTACTTC

d_call: .
clone_size: .
j_call: TRBJ1-4
v_call: TRBV28
cdr3_aa: CASSSQGSPFF
cdr3_nt: TGTGCCAGCAGTAGTCAGGGGAGTCCGTTTTTT

d_call: TRBD1
clone_size: .
j_call: TRBJ2-1
v_call: TRBV29-1
cdr3_aa: CSVAGGTGTVYNEQFF
cdr3_nt: TGCAGCGTTGCTGGGGGCACCGGGACAGTGTACAATGAGCAGTTCTTC

d_call: .
clone_size: .
j_call: TRBJ2-7
v_call: TRBV6-2/TRBV6-3
cdr3_aa: CASSRKRHEQYF
cdr3_nt: TGTGCCAGCAGCCGAAAGAGGCACGAGCAGTACTTC

d_call: .
clone_size: .
j_call: TRBJ1-5
v_call: TRBV6-5
cdr3_aa: CASSQTPAQHF
cdr3_nt: TGTGCCAGCAGTCAGACTCCGGCCCAGCATTTT

d_call: .
clone_size: .
j_call: TRBJ1-3
v_call: TRBV2
cdr3_aa: CASIRGVLLGNTIYF
cdr3_nt: TGTGCCAGCATCAGGGGAGTTTTGTTGGGAAACACCATATATTTT

d_call: TRBD1
clone_size: .
j_call: TRBJ1-2
v_call: TRBV28
cdr3_aa: CASSPGDRGSGYTF
cdr3_nt: TGTGCCAGCTCCCCGGGGGACAGGGGGAGTGGCTACACCTTC

d_call: TRBD1
clone_size: few
j_call: TRBJ1-4
v_call: TRBV29-1
cdr3_aa: CSGSQGTEKLFF
cdr3_nt: TGCAGCGGCTCACAGGGGACTGAAAAACTGTTTTTT

d_call: TRBD1
clone_size: .
j_call: TRBJ1-2
v_call: TRBV25-1
cdr3_aa: CASSPGQVYGYTF
cdr3_nt: TGTGCCAGCAGTCCGGGACAGGTCTATGGCTACACCTTC

d_call: .
clone_size: .
j_call: TRBJ2-3
v_call: TRBV28
cdr3_aa: CASSPGLTFTDTQYF
cdr3_nt: TGTGCCAGCAGTCCGGGACTTACCTTCACAGATACGCAGTATTTT

d_call: .
clone_size: .
j_call: TRBJ1-2
v_call: TRBV7-9
cdr3_aa: CASSLGGASNLYGYTF
cdr3_nt: TGTGCCAGCAGCTTAGGTGGGGCCTCAAACCTCTATGGCTACACCTTC